The present T cell receptor (beta chain) was sequenced within a study of cytomegalovirus exposure and HLA in healthy donors. Study-level results: Follow-up analysis later connected one missense variant in DCLRE1C with trimming of TCR beta V- and J-genes.

Germline V gene lookup returns CDR1 SGHRS and CDR2 YFSETQ. With 4 bases clipped from V and 2 bases from J, the junction kept 7 bases outside the gene matches. The CDR3 is made up of 16 amino acids. Use of 60 Vbeta and 13 Jbeta primers characterized the PCR. Sequencing was performed with immunoSEQ multiplex PCR; in TCRdb, only in-frame clones are kept and a portion is missing. This sample has more than 95,000 clones, with approximately 80% found just once. As for this clone: The antigen is undetermined.

The origin of this receptor is a male donor in good health and CMV-seronegative. This sequence joins TRBV5-1 and TRBJ2-2; 8 bases agree with TRBD1. The specimen sequenced was PBMCs. In DNA form, the CDR3 reads TGCGCCAGCAGCCCCCAGGGGGCTTCAAACACCGGGGAGCTGTTTTTT. It translates to CASSPQGASNTGELFF.